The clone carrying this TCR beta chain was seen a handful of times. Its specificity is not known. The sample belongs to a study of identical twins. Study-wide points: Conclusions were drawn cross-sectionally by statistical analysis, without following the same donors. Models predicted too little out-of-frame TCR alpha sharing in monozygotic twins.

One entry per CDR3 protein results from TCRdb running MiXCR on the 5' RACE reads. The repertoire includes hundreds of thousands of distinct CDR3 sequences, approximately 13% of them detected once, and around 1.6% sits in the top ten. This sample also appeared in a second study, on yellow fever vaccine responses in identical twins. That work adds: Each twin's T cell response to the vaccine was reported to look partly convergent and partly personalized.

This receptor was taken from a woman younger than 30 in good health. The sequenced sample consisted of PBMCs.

The CDR3, as DNA: TGTGCTACCGGGACAGGGAATGAAAAACTGTTTTTT. Its protein is CATGTGNEKLFF. This chain links TRBV6-6 with TRBJ1-4; 9 bases fit TRBD1. Germline lookup yields CDR1 MNHNY and CDR2 SVGAGI (reference sequence). The CDR3 runs to 12 residues.